This T cell receptor (beta chain) was obtained from a study of blood T cell repertoires in COVID-19. About the study: PBMCs, B-cell-depleted T cells, or T cells were the source of the cDNA or gDNA that made up the material.

Sequenced by immunoSEQ multiplex PCR; TCRdb stores in-frame clones only, minus some. The data hold over 200,000 clones, with approximately 85% observed a single time. Trimming shortened V by 2 bases and J by 6 bases, and 10 bases separated the two germline ends. CDR1 and CDR2 (germline): KGHDR, SFDVKD. The CDR3 spans 14 residues. The rearrangement joins TRBV24-1 to TRBJ1-5; possible D gene TRBD1, 6 bases. The sequence was collected from a woman aged 30 to 39 with acute or convalescent COVID-19. The sequencing sample was made of peripheral blood. Here the CDR3 DNA reads TGTGCCACCAGTGATTCAGAGACAGGTCAGCCCCAGCATTTT. It encodes CATSDSETGQPQHF.